This T cell receptor (beta chain) is from a study of technical replicates of blood from several donors. Data came from immunoSEQ multiplex PCR; TCRdb stores just in-frame clones and leaves some out. This table holds about 82,000 clones, roughly 95% found once. This clone was counted once. CDR1 and CDR2 from the germline V gene are SGHKS and YYEKEE (reference sequence). The CDR3 sequence is 14 residues long. Trimming took 5 bases from V and 5 from J, leaving 16 bases between them. The sample was T cells isolated from PBMCs. This chain links TRBV5-5 with TRBJ1-1; tentative D call: TRBD1 (5 bases). The clonotype was recovered from a human donor in good health. This CDR3 reads CASSRGGEKTEAFF. In DNA, the CDR3 is TGTGCCAGCAGTCGTGGGGGGGAAAAGACTGAAGCTTTCTTT.